This entry lists 17 T cell receptor beta chains sequenced from one sample in a study of beta chain features in type 1 diabetes. Study observations and caveats: Patients with Type 1 diabetes showed moderately but significantly shorter TCRB CDR3s in all four CD4+ subsets.

Antigen specificity for these receptors is unknown. Of the isolated RNA, all was reverse transcribed, and so the sequenced material was expressed TCRB transcripts. Assay: immunoSEQ multiplex PCR; the TCRdb copy retains only in-frame clones and omits some. The table has 640,000 or so clones, 11% to 15% seen once; the top ten hold roughly 0.04%. The sequencing sample was made of naive CD4+ T cells from blood. These receptors came from a man aged 18 to 35 with type 1 diabetes.

This clone was found a few times. This sequence joins TRBV5-1 and TRBJ2-7, with unresolved D. Germline assignment: CDR1 SGHRS and CDR2 YFSETQ. This CDR3 is built from 12 residues. Trimming cost V 1 base and J 5 bases, with 7 bases left between them. Here the CDR3 reads CASSLSGNEQYF. The DNA of the CDR3 is TGCGCCAGCAGCTTGTCTGGCAACGAGCAGTACTTC.

V is TRBV30 and J is TRBJ2-7; D unclear. This CDR3 is built from 14 residues. V gave up 3 bases and J gave up 0 bases, with 12 bases separating them. Germline V gene data show CDR1 as GTSNPN and CDR2 as SVGIG (reference sequence). Written as DNA, the CDR3 is TGTGCCTGGAGGTCCAGGTTCAGCTCCTACGAGCAGTACTTC. It is translated as CAWRSRFSSYEQYF.

V is TRBV7-6 and J is TRBJ2-5; D is uncertain. The V end lost 0 bases, the J end lost 7 bases, and 12 bases lay between the germline ends. Germline V CDR1 and CDR2: SGHVS, FNYEAQ. The CDR3 has 14 residues. The CDR3 reads CASSLATTLGTQYF. The CDR3, as DNA: TGTGCCAGCAGCTTAGCCACGACACTCGGGACCCAGTACTTC.

The table lists this clone with a few counts. The rearrangement links TRBV6-6 to TRBJ1-3; no clear D gene. CDR1 is MNHNY and CDR2 is SVGAGI in the germline V gene (reference sequence). The V gene lost 0 bases and the J gene lost 0 bases, with 6 bases spanning the gap. The CDR3 has 15 residues. The CDR3 bases are TGTGCCAGCAGTTACTCGGGTCCCTCTGGAAACACCATATATTTT. Protein: CASSYSGPSGNTIYF.

About this clone: Within the sample, other DNA sequences also encode this same CDR3. The CDR3 nucleotides read TGTGCCAGTAGTATCGGATCCTACGAGCAGTACTTC. As protein: CASSIGSYEQYF. The gene calls are TRBV19 and TRBJ2-7, with D uncertain. CDR3 length equals 12 residues. Germline V gene data show CDR1 as LNHDA and CDR2 as SQIVND (reference sequence). V lost 3 bases to trimming and J lost 1 base, with 4 bases between them.

J is TRBJ2-1 and V is TRBV7-2, with 10 bases fitting TRBD2. The CDR3 has 15 residues. V lost 5 bases to trimming and J lost 5 bases; unmatched junction nucleotides: 6. Germline V lookup: CDR1 SGHTA, CDR2 FQGNSA. The CDR3 DNA is TGTGCCAGCAGCCCCTGGACTAGCGGCAACAATGAGCAGTTCTTC. Protein sequence: CASSPWTSGNNEQFF.

There are a few counts of this clone. Here the CDR3 reads CATSRRVSAYQETQYF. The DNA for the CDR3 is TGTGCCACCAGCAGACGCGTTTCAGCATACCAAGAGACCCAGTACTTC. The chain carries TRBV15 and TRBJ2-5; the D is unclear. With 2 bases removed from V and 0 bases from J, the gap between germline ends came to 13 bases. The CDR3 sequence is 16 residues long. The V gene's germline CDR1 is LNHNV and CDR2 YYDKDF (reference sequence). Full variable domain (outside the CDR3, taken from reference TRBV15 and TRBJ2-5): DAMVIQNPRYQVTQFGKPVTLSCSQTLNHNVMYWYQQKSSQAPKLLFHYYDKDFNNEADTPDNFQSRRPNTSFCFLDIRSPGLGDTAMYLCATSRRVSAYQETQYFGPGTRLLVL.

This clone was counted only a few times. This rearrangement joins TRBV29-1 to TRBJ1-1; possibly TRBD1 for D (5 bases). CDR1 and CDR2 (germline): SQVTM, ANQGSEA. The CDR3 consists of 13 residues. Trimming cost V 7 bases and J 5 bases, with 17 bases left between them. The CDR3 reads CSASGTLGTEAFF. The DNA of the CDR3 is TGCAGCGCATCCGGGACCTTGGGGACTGAAGCTTTCTTT. Based on the CDR3 plus reference TRBV29-1 and TRBJ1-1, the full variable domain is SAVISQKPSRDICQRGTSLTIQCQVDSQVTMMFWYRQQPGQSLTLIATANQGSEATYESGFVIDKFPISRPNLTFSTLTVSNMSPEDSSIYLCSASGTLGTEAFFGQGTRLTVV.

This clone has a handful of counts. The J gene is TRBJ2-2, the V gene TRBV28; D gene uncertain. The CDR3 extends over 11 amino acids. From germline, CDR1 is MDHEN and CDR2 SYDVKM. This chain's CDR3 is CPAANTGELFF. CDR3 sequence (DNA): TGTCCGGCCGCGAACACCGGGGAGCTGTTTTTT.

The chain combines TRBV9 with TRBJ1-2; no definite D call. V was cut by 0 bases and J by 5 bases, with 5 bases left in between. In germline, CDR1 is SGDLS, CDR2 YYNGEE. This CDR3 comprises 12 residues. This CDR3 reads CASSVVRYGYTF. The CDR3 nucleotides are TGTGCCAGCAGCGTAGTTCGGTATGGCTACACCTTC.

The chain couples TRBV9 to TRBJ2-2; D possibly corresponds to TRBD1 (6 bases). The CDR3 spans 14 residues. Germline CDR1 reads SGDLS; CDR2 reads YYNGEE. Deletions cut 3 bases from V and 7 bases from J, with 13 bases between. The CDR3 sequence is CASSEPPRGGELFF. As DNA, the CDR3 is TGTGCCAGCAGCGAGCCCCCCAGGGGCGGGGAGCTGTTTTTT.

The chain links TRBV29-1 to TRBJ2-6; D perhaps matches TRBD1 (5 bases). CDR1 is SQVTM, CDR2 ANQGSEA, per germline. The germline V and J ends were trimmed by 6 bases and 0 bases, with 9 bases remaining between them. The CDR3 contains 14 residues. CDR3 coding DNA: TGCAGCGTGACAGATAGCTCTGGGGCCAACGTCCTGACTTTC. Encoded protein: CSVTDSSGANVLTF.

This clone was seen more than once but under ten times. CDR3 protein: CASSARDRDNYGYTF. Written as DNA, the CDR3 is TGTGCCAGCAGCGCCCGGGACAGGGATAACTATGGCTACACCTTC. This chain links TRBV9 with TRBJ1-2; 9 bases are a match to TRBD1. The J segment lost 1 base and the V segment lost 3 bases, leaving 4 bases of the junction unmatched. In germline, CDR1 is SGDLS, CDR2 YYNGEE. The CDR3 extends over 15 amino acids.

This chain uses TRBV28 with TRBJ2-1; no clear D. Between the trimmed V and J ends, which lost 3 bases and 5 bases, there was a span of 14 bases. Germline assignment: CDR1 MDHEN and CDR2 SYDVKM. This CDR3 comprises 15 residues. CDR3 in DNA: TGTGCCAGCAGTTTGGGGATGGGGATTAACAATGAGCAGTTCTTC. Its translation is CASSLGMGINNEQFF. The whole variable domain, filled in from reference TRBV28 and TRBJ2-1, reads DVKVTQSSRYLVKRTGEKVFLECVQDMDHENMFWYRQDPGLGLRLIYFSYDVKMKEKGDIPEGYSVSREKKERFSLILESASTNQTSMYLCASSLGMGINNEQFFGPGTRLTVL.

The gene calls are TRBV9 and TRBJ1-1; 12 bases agree with TRBD1. This CDR3 is built from 18 residues. Germline V gives CDR1 SGDLS, CDR2 YYNGEE. Trimming cost V 3 bases and J 3 bases; bases outside gene matches: 12. The CDR3: CASSARPGQGARDTEAFF. For the CDR3, the DNA is TGTGCCAGCAGCGCCAGACCGGGACAGGGGGCGCGAGACACTGAAGCTTTCTTT.

The chain carries TRBV20-1 and TRBJ2-5; D gene ambiguous. The ends were cut back, 6 bases at V and 7 bases at J, with 9 bases in the middle. CDR3 length: 10 residues. Looked up from germline, CDR1 is DFQATT and CDR2 is SNEGSKA (reference sequence). Here the CDR3 reads CSARPGTQYF. The CDR3 bases are TGCAGTGCGAGACCGGGGACCCAGTACTTC.

On this clone: The sample contains more than one DNA sequence encoding this CDR3. The chain joins TRBV30 to TRBJ2-3; D gene ambiguous. This CDR3 is 12 amino acids long. V lost 4 bases and J 0 bases, leaving 5 bases between the germline ends. Germline V gene data show CDR1 as GTSNPN and CDR2 as SVGIG (reference sequence). DNA for the CDR3: TGTGCCTGGACGGAGAGCACAGATACGCAGTATTTT. It specifies CAWTESTDTQYF.